These 2 T cell receptor beta chains originate from one sample sequenced in a study of human T cells and chemical hapten exposure. MiXCR, run by TCRdb on the RACE reads, gives a single entry per CDR3 protein. Altogether 65,000 to 80,000 distinct CDR3 sequences are present, about 9% being singletons, with the ten largest covering approximately 1.5%. Noted time point: healthy volunteer bleed at 6 weeks. Extraction yielded total RNA from whole blood (unfractionated). Input material: whole blood. The receptors were sampled from a male donor in good health. Some clones in this sample may be carry-over from other donors' samples.

A word on this clonotype: Given a much more abundant clone one base away, this may be a read error. This chain joins TRBV20-1 and TRBJ1-2; D remains ambiguous. The V gene lost 0 bases and the J gene lost 8 bases, with 13 bases spanning the gap. CDR3 length: 13 residues. Looked up from germline, CDR1 is DFQATT and CDR2 is SNEGSKA (reference sequence). The CDR3, as DNA: TGCAGTGCTAGAGATATTACAGATCTAGGCTACACCTTC. It codes for CSARDITDLGYTF.

This clonotype showed up just a few times. The gene calls are TRBV12-5 and TRBJ2-3; 7 nucleotides match TRBD2. J was trimmed by 2 bases and V by 6 bases; bases with no gene match: 14. Germline assignment: CDR1 LGHNT and CDR2 FRNRAP. The CDR3 is made up of 17 amino acids. The CDR3 protein is CASGLRGLRDYTDTQYF. CDR3 DNA: TGTGCTAGTGGGTTACGAGGGTTGAGGGACTACACAGATACGCAGTATTTT.